This T cell receptor (beta chain) was recovered during a study of T cells after yellow fever vaccination. TCRdb itself ran the 5' RACE reads through MiXCR, one entry per CDR3 protein. The profile shows around 350,000 distinct CDR3 sequences, about 6.2% of them singletons. With respect to this clonotype: Its antigen is not known.

Findings and limits, study-wide: Subsequent to the booster, the majority of primary-vaccination clones reappeared (around 95% CD4, roughly 90% CD8). Contamination of FACS-sorted repertoires by abundant clonotypes from the bulk population could occur.

Per the germline V gene, CDR1 is DFQATT and CDR2 is SNEGSKA (reference sequence). This CDR3 comprises 15 residues. V lost 0 bases, J lost 2 bases, and 13 bases lay in between. The receptor was isolated from a man in his thirties or forties who received the YFV17D yellow fever vaccine. V and J are TRBV20-1 and TRBJ2-5, with unresolved D. The source was PBMCs, collected 5 days after the yellow fever booster vaccination. In DNA, the CDR3 is TGCAGTGCTAGAGATTTAACAGATATACAAGAGACCCAGTACTTC. Translation: CSARDLTDIQETQYF.